This T cell receptor (beta chain) emerged from a study of blood T cell repertoires in COVID-19. Study overall: Sample material is recorded as cDNA or gDNA derived from T cells, B-cell-depleted T cells, or PBMCs.

Study processing details: How many nucleated cells were present was estimated from reference gene primer amplification. This table comes from immunoSEQ multiplex PCR, and its TCRdb copy is limited to in-frame clones, with some not included. V, J and clone size are those of that table, while D and trimming were read from the DNA. Of about 96,000 clones listed, roughly 90% are singletons. Germline V gene sequence: CDR1 LNHDA, CDR2 SQIVND (reference sequence). V lost 1 base and J lost 8; bases outside the gene matches: 8. The CDR3 extends over 16 amino acids. Seattle patients were enrolled during active infection and followed longitudinally.

This TCR derives from a human donor with COVID-19, enrolled during active disease. The donor label of this sample is uncertain. Source material: peripheral blood. The chain uses TRBV19 and TRBJ2-1, with 10 bases fitting TRBD1. The CDR3 nucleotides are TGTGCCAGTAGTATAGCCCCCGGGACAGGGGTTTATGAGCAGTTCTTC. Its protein is CASSIAPGTGVYEQFF. The full variable domain, completed using reference TRBV19 and TRBJ2-1, is DGGITQSPKYLFRKEGQNVTLSCEQNLNHDAMYWYRQDPGQGLRLIYYSQIVNDFQKGDIAEGYSVSREKKESFPLTVTSAQKNPTAFYLCASSIAPGTGVYEQFFGPGTRLTVL.